This section outlines one T cell receptor (beta chain) sequence together with its context. Its specificity is unknown. The data originate from a study of blood T cells in healthy people across ages. Overall study findings and caveats: Per million T cells, TCR beta diversity dropped roughly linearly as age increased.

V shed 5 bases and J shed 3 bases, with 19 bases lying between them. CDR3 length: 16 residues. Germline CDR1 SGHVS, CDR2 FQNEAQ. A second PCR of roughly 7 to 11 cycles used a sample-barcoded 5' primer and a J-beta primer mix. Tagging of each cDNA molecule was performed by a template-switch adaptor with 12 random nucleotides. TCRdb ran MiXCR on the 5' RACE reads and lists one entry per CDR3 protein. The sample holds fewer than 2,000,000 distinct CDR3 sequences, roughly 32% seen once. The TCR comes from a woman in her twenties or thirties in good health. Sequencing input: blood. The chain combines TRBV7-8 with TRBJ1-1; the D is unclear. The DNA for the CDR3 is TGTGCCAGCAGCCCAAGCCTCGTGGGCACAGACACTGAAGCTTTCTTT. It specifies CASSPSLVGTDTEAFF.